The rows below give T cell receptor beta chains drawn from one sample of a study of Graves' ophthalmopathy and Graves' hyperthyroidism. TCRdb used MiXCR to reprocess the multiplex PCR reads, holding one entry per CDR3 protein. The sample has about 1.1 million distinct CDR3 sequences, roughly 35% seen once. Sequenced sample: peripheral blood or thyroid tissue (not recorded which). The receptors here all came from an adult man with Graves' hyperthyroidism. The CDR3 runs from the conserved cysteine through the conserved F or W. The order of the fields is J gene, clone size, V gene, CDR3 length, D gene, CDR3 protein, CDR3 DNA. D genes are given only for firm matches. Some rows mark clone size as missing; the rest say once, few, many or name a class of expanded clone.

TRBJ2-7 | NA | TRBV7-2 | 14 | NA | CASKMGPADYEQYF | TGTGCCAGCAAGATGGGACCAGCGGACTACGAGCAGTACTTC
TRBJ2-5 | few | TRBV3-1 | 14 | TRBD2 | CASALAGDGQTQYF | TGTGCCAGCGCTTTAGCGGGAGATGGCCAGACCCAGTACTTC
TRBJ1-5 | once | TRBV2 | 14 | TRBD1 | CASSYKGGSQPQHF | TGTGCCAGCAGTTATAAAGGGGGCTCTCAGCCCCAGCATTTT
TRBJ1-5 | many | TRBV12-3/TRBV12-4 | 14 | TRBD1 | CASSLWDRGQPQHF | TGTGCCAGCAGTTTATGGGACAGGGGCCAGCCCCAGCATTTT
TRBJ1-4 | NA | TRBV7-9 | 12 | NA | CASSATGEKLFF | TGTGCCAGCAGCGCAACAGGCGAAAAACTGTTTTTT
TRBJ1-2 | NA | TRBV29-1 | 11 | NA | CSVGRVDGHTF | TGCAGCGTTGGCAGGGTGGATGGCCACACCTTC
TRBJ1-2 | few | TRBV19 | 11 | TRBD1 | CASSSTGSDTF | TGTGCCAGTAGTTCGACAGGGAGCGACACCTTC
TRBJ2-7 | NA | TRBV5-1 | 17 | NA | CASSFFSTQRRTYEQYF | TGCGCCAGCAGCTTTTTCTCTACACAGCGGCGCACCTACGAGCAGTACTTC
TRBJ1-4 | NA | TRBV6-5 | 14 | NA | CASSPTLANEKLLF | TGTGCCAGCAGTCCAACTCTGGCGAATGAAAAACTGCTTTTT
TRBJ1-1 | NA | TRBV20-1 | 13 | NA | CSARIPGSTEAFF | TGCAGTGCTAGGATTCCAGGGAGCACTGAAGCTTTCTTT
TRBJ1-5 | many | TRBV25-1 | 16 | NA | CASSEFGGLGNQPQHF | TGTGCCAGCAGTGAATTTGGGGGTTTAGGCAATCAGCCCCAGCATTTT
TRBJ2-5 | NA | TRBV12-3/TRBV12-4 | 18 | NA | CASSLALLAPSVQETQYF | TGTGCCAGCAGTTTAGCTCTCTTGGCCCCCAGCGTCCAAGAGACCCAGTACTTC
TRBJ1-5 | NA | TRBV10-3 | 14 | TRBD1 | CAISVDRAVAPQHF | TGTGCCATCAGTGTCGACAGGGCGGTGGCGCCCCAGCATTTT
TRBJ2-7 | many | TRBV7-2 | 15 | TRBD1 | CASSLSRGWSYEQYF | TGTGCCAGCAGCTTAAGCAGGGGGTGGTCCTACGAGCAGTACTTC
TRBJ2-5 | NA | TRBV10-3 | 15 | TRBD1 | CAIAGTGGRLETQYF | TGTGCCATCGCCGGGACAGGGGGACGGCTAGAGACCCAGTACTTC
TRBJ1-5 | many | TRBV24-1 | 16 | TRBD1 | CATSDAATGANQPQHF | TGTGCCACCAGTGATGCCGCCACAGGGGCTAATCAGCCCCAGCATTTT
TRBJ2-6 | NA | TRBV7-2 | 17 | TRBD1 | CASSSPGQGTGANVLTF | TGTGCCAGCAGTTCTCCGGGACAGGGTACCGGGGCCAACGTCCTGACTTTC
TRBJ1-4 | NA | TRBV4-1 | 15 | NA | CASSQPTEPNEKLFF | TGCGCCAGCAGCCAACCGACGGAGCCTAATGAAAAACTGTTTTTT
TRBJ2-2 | NA | TRBV7-9 | 10 | NA | CASGKWELFF | TGTGCCAGCGGAAAATGGGAGCTGTTTTTT
TRBJ1-5 | NA | TRBV20-1 | 13 | TRBD1 | CSAPDRDGQPQHF | TGCAGTGCCCCCGACAGGGACGGCCAGCCCCAGCATTTT
TRBJ1-1 | many | TRBV20-1 | 15 | TRBD1 | CSARDGQAANTEAFF | TGCAGTGCTAGAGATGGACAGGCCGCCAACACTGAAGCTTTCTTT
TRBJ1-2 | many | TRBV7-6 | 15 | NA | CASSSGRKVPYGYTF | TGTGCCAGCAGCTCGGGACGGAAAGTCCCCTATGGCTACACCTTC
TRBJ1-2 | few | TRBV6-5 | 15 | NA | CASTASRRQGDGYTF | TGTGCCAGCACCGCCTCCCGGCGGCAGGGTGATGGCTACACCTTC
TRBJ1-5 | many | TRBV7-2 | 15 | NA | CASSDRSRGNQPQHF | TGTGCCAGCAGCGACAGGTCTAGAGGCAATCAGCCCCAGCATTTT
TRBJ2-7 | NA | TRBV5-6 | 14 | NA | CASSLQTDAYEQYF | TGTGCCAGCAGTCTTCAAACTGACGCCTACGAGCAGTACTTC
TRBJ1-2 | NA | TRBV4-1 | 15 | NA | CASSQEGGTAYGYTF | TGCGCCAGCAGCCAAGAAGGGGGGACGGCCTATGGCTACACCTTC
TRBJ1-1 | once | TRBV6-6 | 15 | TRBD1 | CASRSGTARHTEAFF | TGTGCCAGCAGGTCAGGGACAGCGCGCCACACTGAAGCTTTCTTT
TRBJ2-2 | many | TRBV7-2 | 16 | TRBD2 | CASSPVAGGDTGELFF | TGTGCCAGCAGCCCTGTAGCGGGAGGCGACACCGGGGAGCTGTTTTTT
TRBJ2-5 | few | TRBV6-2/TRBV6-3 | 14 | NA | CASSYREIQETQYF | TGTGCCAGCAGTTACCGGGAGATACAAGAGACCCAGTACTTC
TRBJ2-2 | NA | TRBV2 | 16 | NA | CASSGRPTTNTGELFF | TGTGCCAGCTCAGGCAGGCCTACTACGAACACCGGGGAGCTGTTTTTT
TRBJ1-3 | few | TRBV7-9 | 14 | NA | CASSLQNSGNTIYF | TGTGCCAGCAGCTTACAGAACTCTGGAAACACCATATATTTT
TRBJ2-7 | NA | TRBV5-5 | 16 | TRBD2 | CASSSHTSGSSYEQYF | TGTGCCAGCAGCTCCCATACTAGCGGGAGCTCCTACGAGCAGTACTTC
TRBJ1-2 | NA | TRBV14 | 13 | NA | CASSFMLGYGYTF | TGTGCCAGCAGCTTTATGCTGGGCTATGGCTACACCTTC
TRBJ2-5 | NA | TRBV10-2 | 14 | NA | CASSYGNIQETQYF | TGCGCCAGCAGTTATGGGAATATTCAAGAGACCCAGTACTTC
TRBJ1-1 | NA | TRBV29-1 | 13 | NA | CSLQGQGFGEAFF | TGCAGCTTACAGGGTCAGGGTTTCGGTGAAGCTTTCTTT
TRBJ1-4 | NA | TRBV24-1 | 15 | NA | CATSDLGATNEKLFF | TGTGCCACCAGTGATTTAGGAGCAACTAATGAAAAACTGTTTTTT
TRBJ2-5 | few | TRBV10-3 | 15 | NA | CASSPYPGGAETQYF | TGTGCCAGCAGCCCATACCCCGGGGGAGCAGAGACCCAGTACTTC
TRBJ2-5 | NA | TRBV20-1 | 13 | NA | CSARDGDRETQYF | TGCAGTGCTAGAGATGGGGACCGAGAGACCCAGTACTTC
TRBJ2-3 | NA | TRBV29-1 | 14 | NA | CSVDKDPFTDTQYF | TGCAGCGTTGATAAGGATCCATTCACAGATACGCAGTATTTT
TRBJ2-7 | NA | TRBV2 | 13 | NA | CASNQGGSYEQYF | TGTGCCAGCAACCAGGGGGGGTCCTACGAGCAGTACTTC
TRBJ1-6 | many | TRBV20-1 | 14 | NA | CSARDGRVNSPLHF | TGCAGTGCTAGAGACGGGCGGGTCAATTCACCCCTCCACTTT
TRBJ1-6 | NA | TRBV7-9 | 16 | TRBD1 | CASSFDLQGGNSPLHF | TGTGCCAGCAGCTTCGACTTACAGGGGGGGAATTCACCCCTCCACTTT
TRBJ1-1 | once | TRBV29-1 | 12 | TRBD1 | CSAGQQNTEAFF | TGCAGCGCGGGACAGCAGAACACTGAAGCTTTCTTT
TRBJ2-7 | NA | TRBV29-1 | 12 | TRBD2 | CSVESVAGPLYF | TGCAGCGTTGAGTCGGTAGCGGGCCCCCTCTACTTC
TRBJ1-1 | few | TRBV19 | 15 | NA | CASSITGVTNTEAFF | TGTGCCAGTAGTATAACCGGGGTAACTAACACTGAAGCTTTCTTT
TRBJ1-5 | few | TRBV6-1 | 14 | NA | CASSPEQGWQPQHF | TGTGCCAGCAGCCCTGAACAGGGTTGGCAGCCCCAGCATTTT
TRBJ2-7 | NA | TRBV5-1 | 16 | NA | CASSSLGGFWTYEQYF | TGCGCCAGCAGCTCCCTGGGGGGATTTTGGACATACGAGCAGTACTTC
TRBJ2-5 | NA | TRBV4-2 | 15 | NA | CASSQKWDYQETQYF | TGTGCCAGCAGCCAAAAGTGGGACTACCAAGAGACCCAGTACTTC
TRBJ2-7 | many | TRBV19 | 15 | NA | CASSPGNSESYEQYF | TGTGCCAGTAGTCCCGGGAACTCCGAGAGCTACGAGCAGTACTTC
TRBJ1-1 | NA | TRBV19 | 13 | NA | CASSIEGETEAFF | TGTGCCAGTAGTATAGAGGGGGAAACTGAAGCTTTCTTT
TRBJ1-1 | many | TRBV25-1 | 12 | NA | CASGNRATEAFF | TGTGCCAGCGGTAACAGGGCCACTGAAGCTTTCTTT
TRBJ2-7 | few | TRBV3-1 | 15 | NA | CASSQGAQSSYEQYF | TGTGCCAGCAGCCAAGGGGCACAAAGCTCCTACGAGCAGTACTTC
TRBJ2-7 | few | TRBV28 | 13 | NA | CASSSSQIGEQYF | TGTGCCAGCAGTTCGTCCCAGATAGGTGAGCAGTACTTC
TRBJ1-5 | many | TRBV25-1 | 13 | NA | CASSDRVNQPQHF | TGTGCCAGCAGTGATAGGGTTAATCAGCCCCAGCATTTT
TRBJ1-5 | many | TRBV2 | 13 | NA | CASTRTENQPQHF | TGTGCCAGCACCCGGACGGAAAATCAGCCCCAGCATTTT